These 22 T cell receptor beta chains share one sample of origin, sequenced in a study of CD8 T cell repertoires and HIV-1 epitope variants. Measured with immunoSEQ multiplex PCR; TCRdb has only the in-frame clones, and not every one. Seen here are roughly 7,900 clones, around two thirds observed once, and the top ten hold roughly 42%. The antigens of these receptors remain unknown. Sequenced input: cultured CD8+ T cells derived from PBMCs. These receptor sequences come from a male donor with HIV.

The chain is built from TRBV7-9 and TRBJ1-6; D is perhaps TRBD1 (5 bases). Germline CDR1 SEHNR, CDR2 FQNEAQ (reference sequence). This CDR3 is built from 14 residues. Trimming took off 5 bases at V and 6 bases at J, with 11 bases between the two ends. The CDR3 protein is CASSPRQGNSPLHF. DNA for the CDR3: TGTGCCAGCAGCCCCCGGCAGGGTAATTCACCCCTCCACTTT.

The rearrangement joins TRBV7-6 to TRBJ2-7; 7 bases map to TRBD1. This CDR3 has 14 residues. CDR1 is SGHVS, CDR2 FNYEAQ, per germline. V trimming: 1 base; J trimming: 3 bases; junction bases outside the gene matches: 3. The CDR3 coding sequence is TGTGCCAGCAGCTTAGGGGACAGAGGCTACGAGCAGTACTTC. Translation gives CASSLGDRGYEQYF.

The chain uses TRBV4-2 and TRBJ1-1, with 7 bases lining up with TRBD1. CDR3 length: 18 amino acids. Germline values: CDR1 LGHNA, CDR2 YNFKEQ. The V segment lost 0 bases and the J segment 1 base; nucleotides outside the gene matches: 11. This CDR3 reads CASSQDRVYGTENTEAFF. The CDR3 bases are TGTGCCAGCAGCCAAGATCGGGTGTACGGGACAGAGAACACTGAAGCTTTCTTT.

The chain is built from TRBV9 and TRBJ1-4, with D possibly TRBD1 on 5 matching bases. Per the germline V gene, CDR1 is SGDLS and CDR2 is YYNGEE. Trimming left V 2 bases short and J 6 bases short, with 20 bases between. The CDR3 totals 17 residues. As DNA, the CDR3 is TGTGCCAGCAGCGTCGGGGAGGGGCGGAGCTATGATGAAAAACTGTTTTTT. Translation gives CASSVGEGRSYDEKLFF. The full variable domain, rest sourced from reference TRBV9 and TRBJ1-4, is DSGVTQTPKHLITATGQRVTLRCSPRSGDLSVYWYQQSLDQGLQFLIQYYNGEERAKGNILERFSAQQFPDLHSELNLSSLELGDSALYFCASSVGEGRSYDEKLFFGSGTQLSVL.

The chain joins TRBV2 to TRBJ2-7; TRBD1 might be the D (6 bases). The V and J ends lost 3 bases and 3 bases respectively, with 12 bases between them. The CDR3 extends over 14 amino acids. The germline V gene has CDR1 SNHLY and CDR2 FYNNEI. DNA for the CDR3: TGTGCCAGCAGTGATCGACAGGCTGACTACGAGCAGTACTTC. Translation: CASSDRQADYEQYF.

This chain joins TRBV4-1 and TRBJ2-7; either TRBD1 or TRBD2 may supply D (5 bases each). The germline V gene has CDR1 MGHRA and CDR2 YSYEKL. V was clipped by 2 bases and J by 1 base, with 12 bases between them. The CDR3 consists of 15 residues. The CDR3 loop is CASSQSRDGSYEQYF. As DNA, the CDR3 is TGCGCCAGCAGCCAATCCCGGGACGGATCCTACGAGCAGTACTTC.

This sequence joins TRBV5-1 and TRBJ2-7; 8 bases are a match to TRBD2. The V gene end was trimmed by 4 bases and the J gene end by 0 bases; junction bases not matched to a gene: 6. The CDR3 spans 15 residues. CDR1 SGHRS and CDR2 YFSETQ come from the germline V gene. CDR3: CASSPLGTSSYEQYF. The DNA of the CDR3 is TGCGCCAGCAGCCCTCTAGGGACTAGCTCCTACGAGCAGTACTTC.

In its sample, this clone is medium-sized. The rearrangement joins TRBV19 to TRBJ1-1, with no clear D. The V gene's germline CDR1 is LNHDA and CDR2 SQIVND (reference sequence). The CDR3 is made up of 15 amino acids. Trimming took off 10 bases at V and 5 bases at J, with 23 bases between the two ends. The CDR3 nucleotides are TGTGCCACTTCGGGAAGTACGACGTCCGATACTGAAGCTTTCTTT. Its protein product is CATSGSTTSDTEAFF.

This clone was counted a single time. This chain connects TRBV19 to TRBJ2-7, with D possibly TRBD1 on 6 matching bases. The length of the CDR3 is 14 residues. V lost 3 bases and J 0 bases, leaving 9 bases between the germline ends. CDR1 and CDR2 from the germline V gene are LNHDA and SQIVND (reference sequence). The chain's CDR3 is CASSMDRFSYEQYF. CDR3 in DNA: TGTGCCAGTAGTATGGACAGATTCTCCTACGAGCAGTACTTC.

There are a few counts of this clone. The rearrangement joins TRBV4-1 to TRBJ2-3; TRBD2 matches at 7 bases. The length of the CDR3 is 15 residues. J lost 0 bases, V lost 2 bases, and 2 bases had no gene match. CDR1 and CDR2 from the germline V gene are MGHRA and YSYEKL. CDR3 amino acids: CASSQLAASTDTQYF. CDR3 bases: TGCGCCAGCAGCCAACTAGCGGCTAGCACAGATACGCAGTATTTT.

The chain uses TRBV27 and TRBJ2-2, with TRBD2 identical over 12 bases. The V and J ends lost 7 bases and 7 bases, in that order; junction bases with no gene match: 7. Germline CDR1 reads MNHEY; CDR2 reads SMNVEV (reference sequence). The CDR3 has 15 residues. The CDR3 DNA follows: TGTGCCAGCACCCGACTAGCGGGAGATCTCGGGGAGCTGTTTTTT. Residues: CASTRLAGDLGELFF.

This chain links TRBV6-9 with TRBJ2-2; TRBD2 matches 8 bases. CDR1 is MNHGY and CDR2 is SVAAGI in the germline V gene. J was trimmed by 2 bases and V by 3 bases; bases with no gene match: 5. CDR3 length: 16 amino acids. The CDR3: CASSYGGGPNTGELFF. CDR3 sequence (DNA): TGTGCCAGCAGTTACGGCGGGGGGCCCAACACCGGGGAGCTGTTTTTT.

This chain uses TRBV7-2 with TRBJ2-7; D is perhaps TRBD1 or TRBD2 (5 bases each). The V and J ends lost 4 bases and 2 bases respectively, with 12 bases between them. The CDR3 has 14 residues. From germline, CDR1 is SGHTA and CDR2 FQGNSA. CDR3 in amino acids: CASSYLGTAYEQYF. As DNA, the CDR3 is TGTGCCAGCAGCTACCTTGGGACGGCCTACGAGCAGTACTTC.

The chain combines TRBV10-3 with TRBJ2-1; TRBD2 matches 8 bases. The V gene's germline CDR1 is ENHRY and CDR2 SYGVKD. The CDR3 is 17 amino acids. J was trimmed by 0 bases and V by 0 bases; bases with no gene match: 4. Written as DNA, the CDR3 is TGTGCCATCAGTGAGTCGACGGCGGGGGGCTCCTACAATGAGCAGTTCTTC. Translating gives CAISESTAGGSYNEQFF.

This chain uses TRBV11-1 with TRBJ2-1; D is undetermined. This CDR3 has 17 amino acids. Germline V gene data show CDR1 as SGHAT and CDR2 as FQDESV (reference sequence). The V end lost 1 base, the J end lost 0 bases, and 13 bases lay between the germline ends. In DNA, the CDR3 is TGTGCCAGCAGCTTAGGGGAAGGGTCCCCCTCCTACAATGAGCAGTTCTTC. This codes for CASSLGEGSPSYNEQFF.

The CDR3 reads CASSLVQGNYEQYF. In nucleotides, the CDR3 is TGTGCCAGCAGCTTAGTACAGGGGAACTACGAGCAGTACTTC. This chain connects TRBV7-9 to TRBJ2-7; TRBD1 agrees at 7 bases. The CDR3 extends over 14 amino acids. V shed 1 base and J 3 bases; nucleotides not matched to a gene: 3. Germline V CDR1 and CDR2: SEHNR, FQNEAQ (reference sequence). Complete variable domain (other parts from reference TRBV7-9 and TRBJ2-7): DTGVSQNPRHKITKRGQNVTFRCDPISEHNRLYWYRQTLGQGPEFLTYFQNEAQLEKSRLLSDRFSAERPKGSFSTLEIQRTEQGDSAMYLCASSLVQGNYEQYFGPGTRLTVT.

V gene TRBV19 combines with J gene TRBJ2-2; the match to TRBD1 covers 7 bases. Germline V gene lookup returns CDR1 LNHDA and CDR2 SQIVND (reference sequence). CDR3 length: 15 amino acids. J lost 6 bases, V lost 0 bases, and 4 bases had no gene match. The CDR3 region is CASSIERGGPGELFF. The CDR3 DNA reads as TGTGCCAGTAGTATAGAGCGAGGGGGCCCCGGGGAGCTGTTTTTT.

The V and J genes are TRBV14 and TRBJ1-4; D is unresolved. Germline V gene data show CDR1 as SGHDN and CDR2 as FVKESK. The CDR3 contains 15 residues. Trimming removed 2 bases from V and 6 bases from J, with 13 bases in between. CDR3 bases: TGTGCCAGCAGCCAACTTCTGCTTGGGGATGAAAAACTGTTTTTT. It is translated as CASSQLLLGDEKLFF.

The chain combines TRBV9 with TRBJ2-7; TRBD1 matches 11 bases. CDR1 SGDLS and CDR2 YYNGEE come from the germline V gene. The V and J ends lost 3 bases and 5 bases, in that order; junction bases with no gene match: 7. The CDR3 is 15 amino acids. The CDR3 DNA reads TGTGCCAGCAGCGCTTCCGGGACAGGGGGAAACGAGCAGTACTTC. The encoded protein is CASSASGTGGNEQYF.

CDR3: CASSLDSSSYNEQFF. CDR3 sequence (DNA): TGCGCCAGCAGCCTCGACTCGAGCTCCTACAATGAGCAGTTCTTC. The V gene is TRBV4-3, the J gene TRBJ2-1, with no clear D. Trimming removed 4 bases at V and 0 bases at J, with 10 bases between. From germline, CDR1 is LGHNA and CDR2 YSLEER. The CDR3 is made up of 15 amino acids.

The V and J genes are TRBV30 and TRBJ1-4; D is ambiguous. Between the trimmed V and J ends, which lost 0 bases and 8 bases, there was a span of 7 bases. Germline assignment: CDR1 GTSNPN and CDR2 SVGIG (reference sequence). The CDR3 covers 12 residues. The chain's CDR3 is CAWSVGEEKLFF. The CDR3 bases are TGTGCCTGGAGTGTTGGTGAGGAAAAACTGTTTTTT.

The CDR3 region has the DNA TGTGCCAGCAGCGTAGGGGAGGGCCCTGAGACCCAGTACTTC. The encoded protein is CASSVGEGPETQYF. The chain has TRBV9 and TRBJ2-5; TRBD2 agrees at 7 bases. J gave up 5 bases and V 0 bases, and 4 bases lay outside the gene matches. This CDR3 has 14 residues. Germline-derived CDR1 and CDR2 are SGDLS and YYNGEE.